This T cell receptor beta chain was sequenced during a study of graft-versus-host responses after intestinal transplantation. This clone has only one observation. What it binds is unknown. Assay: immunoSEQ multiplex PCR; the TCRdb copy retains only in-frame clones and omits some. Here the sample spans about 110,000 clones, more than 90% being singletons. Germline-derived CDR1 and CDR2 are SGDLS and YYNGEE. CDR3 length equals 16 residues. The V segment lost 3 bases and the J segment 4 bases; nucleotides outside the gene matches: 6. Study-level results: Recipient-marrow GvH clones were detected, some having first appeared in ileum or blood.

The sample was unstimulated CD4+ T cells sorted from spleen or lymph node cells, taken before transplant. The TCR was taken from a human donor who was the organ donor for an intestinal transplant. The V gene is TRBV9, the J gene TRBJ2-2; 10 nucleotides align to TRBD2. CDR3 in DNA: TGTGCCAGCAGCGGCCTAGCGGGAGAACCCACCGGGGAGCTGTTTTTT. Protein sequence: CASSGLAGEPTGELFF.